This T cell receptor beta chain was observed in a study of blood T cell repertoires in COVID-19. Study in general: COVID-19 samples from acute and convalescent phases originated in the United States, Italy and Spain. Sample material is recorded as cDNA or gDNA derived from T cells, B-cell-depleted T cells, or PBMCs.

Trimming removed 5 bases from V and 0 bases from J, with 14 bases in between. The CDR3 is 16 residues long. CDR1 is MDHEN and CDR2 is SYDVKM in the germline V gene. Here immunoSEQ multiplex PCR was the method, and the copy in TCRdb shows in-frame clones only, minus some. The sample has fewer than 350,000 clones, around 91% seen once. Participants came from 24 US areas, aged roughly 18 to 95 years. Recovery among Cohort 3 donors was established by two negative PCRs, clearance, or symptom resolution. This receptor was identified in a woman aged 40 to 50 who had recovered from COVID-19. V is TRBV28 and J is TRBJ1-3, with D perhaps TRBD1 (5 bases). Sequencing was carried out using PBMCs or T cells enriched from blood (not recorded which). The CDR3 DNA reads as TGTGCCAGCAGTCCCCCGGGGGGGGGCTCTGGAAACACCATATATTTT. Translating it yields CASSPPGGGSGNTIYF.